Each of the 19 T cell receptor beta chains below was sequenced from the same sample in a study of blood T cells in healthy people across ages. Using a J-beta primer mix together with a sample-barcoded 5' primer, a second PCR was run for roughly 7 to 11 cycles. TCRdb reprocessed the 5' RACE reads via MiXCR and lists one record per CDR3 protein. The table shows roughly 900,000 distinct CDR3 sequences, with approximately 49% occurring only once. Sequenced: blood. The receptors originated from a man aged 25-45 years in good health.

The V gene is TRBV4-1, the J gene TRBJ2-3, with D unresolved. The CDR3 runs 12 residues. Trimming took 2 bases from V and 8 from J, leaving 8 bases between them. CDR1 is MGHRA and CDR2 is YSYEKL in the germline V gene. The CDR3 region has the DNA TGCGCCAGCAGCCAAATGTTGGGTACGCAGTATTTT. Residues: CASSQMLGTQYF.

This clonotype was recorded a few times. The rearrangement uses TRBV7-2 and TRBJ2-3; TRBD1 aligns across 7 bases. The CDR3 covers 14 residues. Trimming removed 5 bases from V and 6 bases from J; junction bases left unmatched: 8. The germline V gene has CDR1 SGHTA and CDR2 FQGNSA. The CDR3 DNA sequence: TGTGCCAGCAGCCGAACTAGGGGGCAGGATACGCAGTATTTT. Translated, it gives CASSRTRGQDTQYF. Full variable domain (outside the CDR3, taken from reference TRBV7-2 and TRBJ2-3): GAGVSQSPSNKVTEKGKDVELRCDPISGHTALYWYRQSLGQGLEFLIYFQGNSAPDKSGLPSDRFSAERTGGSVSTLTIQRTQQEDSAVYLCASSRTRGQDTQYFGPGTRLTVL.

The chain uses TRBV25-1 and TRBJ2-7; D uncertain. Looked up from germline, CDR1 is MGHDK and CDR2 is SYGVNS. There are 14 residues in the CDR3. V dropped 5 bases and J dropped 1 base, with 12 bases sitting between them. The CDR3 here is CASSSPDGSYEQYF. DNA of the CDR3: TGTGCCAGCAGTTCCCCGGACGGTTCCTACGAGCAGTACTTC.

The sample holds many counts of this clonotype. The CDR3 DNA reads as TGCAGCGTTCTGGGGGTTACGAATGAGCAGTTCTTC. Translating it yields CSVLGVTNEQFF. The chain links TRBV29-1 to TRBJ2-1, with D possibly being TRBD1 or TRBD2 (5 bases each). The CDR3 runs 12 residues. With 5 bases removed from V and 7 bases from J, the gap between germline ends came to 12 bases. Germline V gene sequence: CDR1 SQVTM, CDR2 ANQGSEA.

This clonotype was seen a handful of times. The J gene is TRBJ1-1, the V gene TRBV29-1; 7 bases agree with TRBD1. V shed 4 bases and J 4 bases; nucleotides not matched to a gene: 6. The CDR3 covers 13 residues. Germline V gene sequence: CDR1 SQVTM, CDR2 ANQGSEA. The CDR3: CSVVSQGVTEAFF. CDR3 DNA sequence: TGCAGCGTTGTGTCCCAGGGGGTCACTGAAGCTTTCTTT.

This clonotype has a count of ten or more. The junction departs from germline at one end; a sequencing error may be responsible. The chain carries TRBV7-7 and TRBJ2-5; 8 nucleotides align to TRBD2. The CDR3 consists of 17 residues. CDR1 is SSHAT, CDR2 FNYEAQ, per germline (reference sequence). The CDR3 nucleotides are TGTGCTAGCAGCTTAGGGAGTAGCGGGGTGATTCAAGAGACCCAGTACTTC. It specifies CASSLGSSGVIQETQYF. The complete variable domain, with remaining parts taken from reference TRBV7-7 and TRBJ2-5, reads GAGVSQSPRYKVTKRGQDVTLRCDPISSHATLYWYQQALGQGPEFLTYFNYEAQPDKSGLPSDRFSAERPEGSISTLTIQRTEQRDSAMYRCASSLGSSGVIQETQYFGPGTRLLVL.

The chain is built from TRBV5-6 and TRBJ1-2; D is unclear. V lost 1 base, J lost 8 bases, and 15 bases lay in between. Germline assignment: CDR1 SGHDT and CDR2 YYEEEE. There are 14 residues in the CDR3. The CDR3 sequence is CASSLNPDLTGYTF. CDR3 DNA: TGTGCCAGCAGCTTGAATCCGGACCTTACCGGCTACACCTTC.

The rearrangement uses TRBV20-1 and TRBJ2-7; 8 nucleotides line up with TRBD2. This CDR3 is built from 15 residues. V lost 6 bases and J lost 3; bases outside the gene matches: 13. Germline V gene data show CDR1 as DFQATT and CDR2 as SNEGSKA (reference sequence). The CDR3 sequence: CSANRPAAGDYEQYF. As DNA, the CDR3 is TGCAGTGCGAACCGCCCGGCAGCGGGGGACTACGAGCAGTACTTC.

This clonotype was seen a few times. J is TRBJ1-4 and V is TRBV20-1; 9 bases are a match to TRBD1. The CDR3 has 15 residues. V was pared by 6 bases and J by 4 bases, with 9 bases of the junction left unmatched. Germline V gene data show CDR1 as DFQATT and CDR2 as SNEGSKA (reference sequence). CDR3 region: CSAQDRGGSNEKLFF. The CDR3 DNA is TGCAGTGCCCAAGACAGGGGGGGAAGTAATGAAAAACTGTTTTTT.

The V and J genes are TRBV6-6 and TRBJ1-5; TRBD1 matches at 9 bases. Germline assignment: CDR1 MNHNY and CDR2 SVGAGI (reference sequence). The CDR3 contains 16 residues. The trim removed 2 bases at V and 2 bases at J, leaving 4 bases unmatched. Here the CDR3 DNA reads TGTGCCAGCAGTTACCCGGGACAGGGAGGCAATCAGCCCCAGCATTTT. This sequence encodes CASSYPGQGGNQPQHF.

This clonotype was seen more than once but under ten times. This chain connects TRBV27 to TRBJ2-3; 8 positions agree with TRBD2. Per germline, CDR1 MNHEY and CDR2 SMNVEV (reference sequence). The CDR3 runs to 16 residues. V gave up 6 bases and J gave up 0 bases; unmatched junction bases: 8. In DNA form, the CDR3 reads TGTGCCAGCAGCCTCCAAAGCGGGGGTAGCACAGATACGCAGTATTTT. Translating it yields CASSLQSGGSTDTQYF.

The rearrangement joins TRBV20-1 to TRBJ2-3; TRBD1 might be the D (7 bases). The germline V gene has CDR1 DFQATT and CDR2 SNEGSKA (reference sequence). V was trimmed by 0 bases and J by 2 bases, leaving 15 bases between them. The CDR3 runs to 16 residues. The CDR3 loop is CSARDPGRGVTDTQYF. CDR3 DNA: TGCAGTGCTAGAGATCCCGGCAGGGGGGTCACAGATACGCAGTATTTT.

The chain is built from TRBV6-6 and TRBJ2-5; TRBD2 is a possible D gene (5 bases). The CDR3 loop spans 13 amino acids. Trimming removed 5 bases at V and 4 bases at J, with 11 bases between. CDR1 is MNHNY and CDR2 is SVGAGI in the germline V gene (reference sequence). CDR3 DNA sequence: TGTGCCAGCAGTGACCTAACTAGAGAGACCCAGTACTTC. As protein: CASSDLTRETQYF.

CDR3 region: CSVWTSGGQIYEQYF. The CDR3 nucleotides are TGCAGCGTTTGGACTAGCGGGGGCCAAATCTACGAGCAGTACTTC. The rearrangement uses TRBV29-1 and TRBJ2-7, with 13 bases lining up with TRBD2. The CDR3 runs to 15 residues. In germline, CDR1 is SQVTM, CDR2 ANQGSEA. J gave up 3 bases and V 5 bases, and 7 bases lay outside the gene matches.

V is TRBV20-1 and J is TRBJ1-6; D is perhaps TRBD1 (5 bases). The CDR3 covers 12 residues. Germline V gene lookup returns CDR1 DFQATT and CDR2 SNEGSKA (reference sequence). Trimming removed 3 bases from V and 14 bases from J, with 14 bases in between. The CDR3 nucleotides are TGCAGTGCTAGTGGGCAGGGTCCGGCCCTCCACTTT. Its translation is CSASGQGPALHF.

This chain joins TRBV6-1 and TRBJ2-1; D unresolved. The V end lost 2 bases, the J end lost 0 bases, and 5 bases lay between the germline ends. The CDR3 consists of 14 residues. CDR1 is MNHNS and CDR2 is SASEGT in the germline V gene. As DNA, the CDR3 is TGTGCCAGCAGTGAACAGGCCTCCTACAATGAGCAGTTCTTC. Amino acid sequence: CASSEQASYNEQFF.

The sample holds a few counts of this clonotype. The V and J genes are TRBV4-1 and TRBJ2-5; 10 bases map to TRBD2. The J call may be mistaken, given a closer DNA end match to TRBJ2-7. Germline values: CDR1 MGHRA, CDR2 YSYEKL. The CDR3 totals 16 residues. The DNA for the CDR3 is TGCGCCAGCAGCGTAGGACTAGCGGACATTAATTACGAGCAGTACTTC. Its translation is CASSVGLADINYEQYF.

This clonotype was detected only once. The junction departs from germline at one end; a sequencing error may be responsible. Here the CDR3 reads CAGSEGQGPGYGYTF. The CDR3 bases are TGTGCCGGCAGTGAGGGCCAGGGCCCTGGGTATGGCTACACCTTC. The V gene is TRBV25-1, the J gene TRBJ1-2; tentative D call: TRBD1 (5 bases). This CDR3 region has 15 residues. Germline V gene sequence: CDR1 MGHDK, CDR2 SYGVNS.

This chain connects TRBV29-1 to TRBJ1-2; perhaps TRBD1 as D (5 bases). Trimming took 6 bases from V and 7 from J, leaving 18 bases between them. This CDR3 has 13 amino acids. Germline lookup yields CDR1 SQVTM and CDR2 ANQGSEA. CDR3 sequence reads: CSVSTGTAGGYTF. The CDR3 DNA reads TGCAGCGTGTCAACCGGGACGGCTGGTGGCTACACCTTC.